This entry concerns a single TCR beta chain. This may arise from a read error, as a much more abundant clone is one base away. This sample is part of a study of T cells in Graves' hyperthyroidism and ophthalmopathy. The CDR3 length is 13 residues. There were TCR beta CDR3 regions amplified from RNA transcripts. RT-PCR in the first round (using the HTBI primer set) targeted the TCR CDR3. Via MiXCR, TCRdb re-called the multiplex PCR reads, giving one row per CDR3 protein. This table has approximately 640,000 distinct CDR3 sequences, 15% to 20% appearing once. The receptor was isolated from a woman in her 30s with Graves' hyperthyroidism. The V gene is TRBV12-3 or TRBV12-4, the J gene TRBJ2-7; D remains ambiguous. The J call may be mistaken, given a closer DNA end match to TRBJ2-1. The source material was blood. The CDR3 DNA reads TGTGCCAGCAGTTCCCCCCCACCCTACGAGCAGTTCTTC. Its translation: CASSSPPPYEQFF.